The clone carrying this T cell receptor (beta chain) came up a few times. Its antigen remains unknown. The sample belongs to a study of blood T cells in healthy people across ages. Study-level points and caveats: PBMCs were not sorted, which prevented a conclusive comparison of naive versus antigen-experienced cells.

There were at least 5.5 micrograms of total RNA extracted from every sample. Primers used in a second PCR of roughly 6 to 11 cycles were a sample-barcoded 5' primer and a J-beta primer mix. The yield of each sample was at least 2.5 million CDR3-containing paired-end reads. TCRdb analysed the 5' RACE reads with MiXCR anew, one entry per CDR3 protein. The sample consists of about a million distinct CDR3 sequences, approximately 38% of them appearing once. Germline CDR1 MNHEY, CDR2 SMNVEV (reference sequence). Losses at the gene ends were 8 bases for V and 1 base for J; bases not matched to a gene: 12. The CDR3 totals 17 residues.

This chain uses TRBV27 with TRBJ2-3, with 10 nucleotides matching TRBD1. This receptor was taken from a man aged 18 to 29 in good health. The sequenced material came from blood. Here the CDR3 DNA reads TGTGCCAGCGGGGGTTTTGCCGGGACAGGGGGCACAGATACGCAGTATTTT. Translating it yields CASGGFAGTGGTDTQYF.